The 4 T cell receptor beta chains given below trace back to one sample, sequenced in a study of T cells after yellow fever vaccination (dated by TCRdb to the late 2010s). The meaning of the sample's treatment or condition label: live attenuated yellow fever vaccine strain. The library was made by 5' RACE. Reads for this sample came from an Illumina NovaSeq 6000. The public sequencing data were trimmed at Q25 with fastp and processed into clonotypes with MiXCR by TCRdb, which kept only in-frame beta chains. A single entry per CDR3 protein holds the most common genes and DNA from its merged rows. For this sample there are about 330,000 distinct CDR3 sequences; roughly 4% appear just once. In total, the top ten clones hold approximately 25% of the sample. Sequenced material: PBMCs, taken 5 days after the yellow fever booster vaccination. These receptors were obtained from a man between 18 and 35 years old who received the YFV17D yellow fever vaccine.

This clonotype was seen a handful of times. The chain uses TRBV12-3 or TRBV12-4 and TRBJ2-1, with 7 positions matching TRBD2. Trimming took 6 bases from V and 0 from J; bases not matched to a gene: 14. The CDR3 contains 18 residues. In nucleotides, the CDR3 is TGTGCCAGCAGCCAAACCGCGGATACTAGCGCCTCCTACAATGAGCAGTTCTTC. It yields the protein CASSQTADTSASYNEQFF.

This sequence joins TRBV5-1 and TRBJ2-3; D may be TRBD1 (6 bases). The CDR3 is 14 residues long. The germline CDR1 and CDR2 sequences are SGHRS and YFSETQ. Trimming took 0 bases from V and 8 from J, leaving 13 bases between them. The CDR3 DNA sequence: TGCGCCAGCAGCTTGGGACAGGACTGGAGTACGCAGTATTTT. Its translation is CASSLGQDWSTQYF.

This clonotype has at least ten counts. J is TRBJ2-2 and V is TRBV6-2 or TRBV6-3; 10 positions agree with TRBD1. The V gene's germline CDR1 is MNHEY and CDR2 SVGEGT. J lost 5 bases, V lost 5 bases, and 5 bases had no gene match. The CDR3 has 15 amino acids. CDR3 sequence: CASSTGTGETGELFF. DNA of the CDR3: TGTGCCAGCAGTACAGGGACAGGGGAAACCGGGGAGCTGTTTTTT.

This clonotype was found a few times. The rearrangement joins TRBV20-1 to TRBJ1-6; TRBD1 matches at 7 bases. J gave up 7 bases and V 5 bases, and 8 bases lay outside the gene matches. There are 14 residues in the CDR3. CDR1 is DFQATT, CDR2 SNEGSKA, per germline (reference sequence). The chain's CDR3 is CSAFETGWNSPLHF. DNA for the CDR3: TGCAGTGCTTTTGAGACAGGGTGGAATTCACCCCTCCACTTT.